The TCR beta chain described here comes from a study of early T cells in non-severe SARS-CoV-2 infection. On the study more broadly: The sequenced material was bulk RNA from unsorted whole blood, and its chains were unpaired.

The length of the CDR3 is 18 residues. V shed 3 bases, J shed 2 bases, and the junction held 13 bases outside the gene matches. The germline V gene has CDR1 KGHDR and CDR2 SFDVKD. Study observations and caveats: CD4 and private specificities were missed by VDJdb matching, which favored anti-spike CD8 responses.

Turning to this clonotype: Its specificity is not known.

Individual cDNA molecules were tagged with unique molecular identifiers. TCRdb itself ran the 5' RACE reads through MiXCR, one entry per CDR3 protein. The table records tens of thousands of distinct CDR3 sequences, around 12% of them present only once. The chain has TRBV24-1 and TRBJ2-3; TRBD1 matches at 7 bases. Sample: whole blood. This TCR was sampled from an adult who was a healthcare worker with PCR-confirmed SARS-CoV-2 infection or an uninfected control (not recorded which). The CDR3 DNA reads TGTGCCACCAGTGATAAAGTAGGGGGCACTATCGCCACAGATACGCAGTATTTT. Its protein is CATSDKVGGTIATDTQYF.